Shown below are 2 T cell receptor beta chains from a single sample sequenced in a study of blood T cell repertoires in COVID-19. The repertoire was sequenced with immunoSEQ multiplex PCR; TCRdb's copy has only in-frame clones and lacks some. The table records around 180,000 clones, approximately 85% of them present only once. Material: peripheral blood. Receptors were obtained from a man in his 60s with acute or convalescent COVID-19.

The chain joins TRBV27 to TRBJ2-7; TRBD1 matches at 9 bases. V shed 5 bases and J 6 bases; nucleotides not matched to a gene: 8. Germline V lookup: CDR1 MNHEY, CDR2 SMNVEV (reference sequence). CDR3 length: 14 amino acids. The CDR3 loop reads CASSQRTGVSEQYF. CDR3 bases: TGTGCCAGCAGTCAAAGGACAGGGGTCAGCGAGCAGTACTTC.

The chain is built from TRBV18 and TRBJ2-1, with 9 bases fitting TRBD2. V was clipped by 5 bases and J by 6 bases; unmatched bases: 8. Germline V lookup: CDR1 KGHSH, CDR2 LQKENI. The CDR3 extends over 15 amino acids. The CDR3 nucleotides are TGTGCCAGCTCAGCCATAGCGGGGGTTAGCAATGAGCAGTTCTTC. Protein product: CASSAIAGVSNEQFF. The full variable domain, in which reference TRBV18 and TRBJ2-1 provide the parts outside the CDR3, is NAGVMQNPRHLVRRRGQEARLRCSPMKGHSHVYWYRQLPEEGLKFMVYLQKENIIDESGMPKERFSAEFPKEGPSILRIQQVVRGDSAAYFCASSAIAGVSNEQFFGPGTRLTVL.